These 26 T cell receptor beta chains came from one sample sequenced in a study of cytotoxic CD8 clonotypes in ibrutinib-treated CLL. TCRdb's copy holds only in-frame clones and misses some; the assay was immunoSEQ multiplex PCR. This table has about 200,000 clones, more than 70% appearing once. The sequences come from PBMCs, collected after 12 months of ibrutinib treatment. Receptor source: a human donor with chronic lymphocytic leukemia.

The CDR3, as DNA: TGTGCCAGCAGTGACCCAACCCCGGAATTGGTGCCCGAGCAGTACTTC. Amino acids: CASSDPTPELVPEQYF. V and J are TRBV25-1 and TRBJ2-7; D unresolved. Looked up from germline, CDR1 is MGHDK and CDR2 is SYGVNS. This CDR3 is built from 16 residues. V lost 3 bases to trimming and J lost 6 bases, with 21 bases between them.

In its sample, this clone was seen a few times. The chain carries TRBV6-1 and TRBJ2-3; TRBD1 aligns across 8 bases. This CDR3 comprises 16 residues. The germline V gene encodes CDR1 MNHNS and CDR2 SASEGT. J lost 3 bases, V lost 3 bases, and 8 bases had no gene match. The CDR3 nucleotides read TGTGCCAGCAGTGAGAGTGTCCAGGGGGCAACAGATACGCAGTATTTT. It is translated as CASSESVQGATDTQYF.

This clone came up once. The J gene is TRBJ1-1, the V gene TRBV10-2; tentative D call: TRBD1 (6 bases). CDR3 length: 13 residues. Trimming removed 0 bases at V and 4 bases at J, with 6 bases between. Germline V gene sequence: CDR1 WSHSY, CDR2 SAAADI. The CDR3 spells CASSESGATEAFF. Here the CDR3 DNA reads TGCGCCAGCAGTGAGTCGGGGGCCACTGAAGCTTTCTTT.

The rearrangement joins TRBV2 to TRBJ2-2; perhaps TRBD1 as D (6 bases). V was cut by 4 bases and J by 1 base, with 16 bases left in between. Germline CDR1 SNHLY, CDR2 FYNNEI. This CDR3 comprises 17 residues. The CDR3 nucleotides are TGTGCCAGCAGTGGGGGGCCTAGCATCTTGAACACCGGGGAGCTGTTTTTT. Encoded protein: CASSGGPSILNTGELFF.

This clone was picked up many times. The chain recombines TRBV2 with TRBJ2-7, with 8 bases that match TRBD1. The CDR3 totals 15 residues. The V segment lost 4 bases and the J segment 6 bases; nucleotides outside the gene matches: 11. The germline V gene has CDR1 SNHLY and CDR2 FYNNEI. As DNA, the CDR3 is TGTGCCAGCAGTGTCCAGGGGGCTCTCTTCGGCGAGCAGTACTTC. This translates into CASSVQGALFGEQYF.

CDR3 nucleotide sequence: TGTGCCAGCAGCTTAGGGGCGGGATTCCCCTCCTACAATGAGCAGTTCTTC. Translation gives CASSLGAGFPSYNEQFF. The genes are TRBV7-6 and TRBJ2-1; a weak D match, TRBD2 (6 bases). The CDR3 has 17 residues. Trimming took 1 base from V and 0 from J, leaving 13 bases between them. Germline V gives CDR1 SGHVS, CDR2 FNYEAQ.

This chain uses TRBV5-4 with TRBJ2-3; possible D gene TRBD2, 6 bases. CDR1 SGHNT and CDR2 YYREEE come from the germline V gene (reference sequence). Trimming took 8 bases from V and 0 from J, leaving 16 bases between them. The CDR3 extends over 15 amino acids. The CDR3 coding sequence is TGTGCCAGGGGGGGTCCCCCGGCCAGCACAGATACGCAGTATTTT. Protein: CARGGPPASTDTQYF.

The chain carries TRBV7-9 and TRBJ1-5, with D possibly matching TRBD1 (6 bases). Per the germline V gene, CDR1 is SEHNR and CDR2 is FQNEAQ (reference sequence). Trimming cost V 6 bases and J 2 bases, with 8 bases left between them. The CDR3 is 13 residues long. DNA of the CDR3: TGTGCCAGCAGTAGACAGGGCAATCAGCCCCAGCATTTT. It specifies CASSRQGNQPQHF. The full variable domain, completed using reference TRBV7-9 and TRBJ1-5, is DTGVSQNPRHKITKRGQNVTFRCDPISEHNRLYWYRQTLGQGPEFLTYFQNEAQLEKSRLLSDRFSAERPKGSFSTLEIQRTEQGDSAMYLCASSRQGNQPQHFGDGTRLSIL.

The chain recombines TRBV2 with TRBJ1-5, with D possibly TRBD1 on 6 matching bases. The CDR3 runs to 13 residues. The V gene lost 10 bases and the J gene lost 3 bases, with 13 bases spanning the gap. In germline, CDR1 is SNHLY, CDR2 FYNNEI. CDR3 coding DNA: TGTGCCACTTCCCAGGGGAACAATCAGCCCCAGCATTTT. It is translated as CATSQGNNQPQHF.

This chain connects TRBV15 to TRBJ2-1; the match to TRBD2 covers 7 bases. The CDR3 contains 17 residues. Unmatched junction bases numbered 10, after V lost 5 bases and J lost 0 bases. Germline V gene lookup returns CDR1 LNHNV and CDR2 YYDKDF (reference sequence). Here the CDR3 DNA reads TGTGCCACCAGCTATCTAGCGGACCTTCACTCCTACAATGAGCAGTTCTTC. Translating gives CATSYLADLHSYNEQFF. The full variable domain, with the rest looked up from reference TRBV15 and TRBJ2-1, is DAMVIQNPRYQVTQFGKPVTLSCSQTLNHNVMYWYQQKSSQAPKLLFHYYDKDFNNEADTPDNFQSRRPNTSFCFLDIRSPGLGDTAMYLCATSYLADLHSYNEQFFGPGTRLTVL.

This clone was observed a few times. The rearrangement uses TRBV10-3 and TRBJ1-1; D is possibly TRBD1 (5 bases). Trimming pared 6 bases from V and 2 bases from J, leaving 10 bases between. CDR3 length: 13 amino acids. Germline values: CDR1 ENHRY, CDR2 SYGVKD. CDR3 residues: CAIRWDGNTEAFF. CDR3 DNA sequence: TGTGCCATCAGATGGGACGGAAACACTGAAGCTTTCTTT.

This clone was detected many times. V and J are TRBV6-1 and TRBJ2-5, with 11 positions matching TRBD2. The V gene end was trimmed by 6 bases and the J gene end by 5 bases; junction bases not matched to a gene: 5. In germline, CDR1 is MNHNS, CDR2 SASEGT. The CDR3 spans 14 residues. The DNA of the CDR3 is TGTGCCAGCAGCTATAGCGGGGGGGCGGAGACCCAGTACTTC. Translated, it gives CASSYSGGAETQYF.

For this clone: Different DNA sequences within this sample yield the same CDR3. The V call is TRBV19, the J call TRBJ1-3; D is unresolved. Trimming pared 6 bases from V and 1 base from J, leaving 1 base between. The V gene's germline CDR1 is LNHDA and CDR2 SQIVND (reference sequence). CDR3 size: 11 residues. CDR3 region: CASRSGNTIYF. The CDR3 nucleotides are TGTGCCAGTAGGTCTGGAAACACCATATATTTT.

V and J are TRBV7-6 and TRBJ1-1; no firm D call. The CDR3 is 13 amino acids. CDR1 is SGHVS and CDR2 is FNYEAQ in the germline V gene. V lost 1 base, J lost 0 bases, and 3 bases lay in between. The CDR3 sequence is CASSLEVNTEAFF. CDR3 bases: TGTGCCAGCAGCTTAGAAGTGAACACTGAAGCTTTCTTT.

The CDR3 bases are TGTGCCAGCAGCTTGGGGGGCGCGAGCTCCTACAATGAGCAGTTCTTC. Translated: CASSLGGASSYNEQFF. This chain links TRBV11-1 with TRBJ2-1; D is perhaps TRBD1 or TRBD2 (6 bases each). The germline CDR1 and CDR2 sequences are SGHAT and FQDESV (reference sequence). This CDR3 has 16 residues. Trimming shortened V by 3 bases and J by 0 bases, and 12 bases separated the two germline ends.

This rearrangement joins TRBV7-3 to TRBJ2-1, with D possibly being TRBD1 (5 bases). Per the germline V gene, CDR1 is SGHTA and CDR2 is FQGTGA. The CDR3 loop spans 15 amino acids. The ends were cut back, 0 bases at V and 7 bases at J, with 13 bases in the middle. The CDR3 coding sequence is TGTGCCAGCAGCTTAACGCCAGGGCCTTCAAATGAGCAGTTCTTC. Protein sequence: CASSLTPGPSNEQFF.

This clone showed up just a few times. The V call is TRBV6-1, the J call TRBJ1-5; TRBD1 might be the D (5 bases). V lost 6 bases, J lost 4 bases, and 13 bases lay in between. CDR3 size: 14 residues. Germline loops: CDR1 MNHNS, CDR2 SASEGT. CDR3: CASRRGERNQPQHF. As DNA, the CDR3 is TGTGCCAGCAGGAGAGGGGAGAGGAATCAGCCCCAGCATTTT.

This sequence joins TRBV30 and TRBJ1-4; 10 bases fit TRBD1. Trimming cost V 2 bases and J 6 bases; bases outside gene matches: 6. The CDR3 totals 15 residues. The germline CDR1 and CDR2 sequences are GTSNPN and SVGIG (reference sequence). Here the CDR3 DNA reads TGTGCCTGGAGTCGCCAAGGACAGGGGGATGAAAAACTGTTTTTT. Encoded protein: CAWSRQGQGDEKLFF. Drawing the rest from reference TRBV30 and TRBJ1-4, the complete variable domain is SQTIHQWPATLVQPVGSPLSLECTVEGTSNPNLYWYRQAAGRGLQLLFYSVGIGQISSEVPQNLSASRPQDRQFILSSKKLLLSDSGFYLCAWSRQGQGDEKLFFGSGTQLSVL.

The gene calls are TRBV5-1 and TRBJ1-2, with 9 bases fitting TRBD1. Germline lookup yields CDR1 SGHRS and CDR2 YFSETQ. The length of the CDR3 is 14 residues. V shed 3 bases, J shed 6 bases, and the junction held 6 bases outside the gene matches. This chain's CDR3 is CASSSQQGADGYTF. CDR3 coding DNA: TGCGCCAGCAGCTCCCAACAGGGGGCGGATGGCTACACCTTC.

This chain links TRBV5-1 with TRBJ2-5; 14 bases map to TRBD2. CDR1 is SGHRS and CDR2 is YFSETQ in the germline V gene. The V segment lost 4 bases and the J segment 2 bases; nucleotides outside the gene matches: 4. The CDR3 is 16 amino acids. The DNA for the CDR3 is TGCGCCAGCAGCACCGGACTAGCGGGGGGTCAAGAGACCCAGTACTTC. Translated: CASSTGLAGGQETQYF.

The CDR3 reads CASSPTEGGKETQYF. The CDR3 DNA follows: TGTGCCAGCAGTCCCACGGAGGGGGGAAAAGAGACCCAGTACTTC. The chain recombines TRBV6-5 with TRBJ2-5; D possibly uses TRBD1 or TRBD2 (6 bases each). V was shortened by 5 bases and J by 3 bases, with 16 bases between the two germline ends. Germline assignment: CDR1 MNHEY and CDR2 SVGAGI. This CDR3 spans 15 amino acids.

This clone was seen only once. The chain is built from TRBV18 and TRBJ2-1, with 9 bases that match TRBD2. CDR3 size: 16 residues. With V trimmed by 2 bases and J by 10 bases, 12 bases remained unmatched. Per the germline V gene, CDR1 is KGHSH and CDR2 is LQKENI. In nucleotides, the CDR3 is TGTGCCAGCTCACCAATTATCCTAGCGGGGTTCCAAGAGCAGTTCTTC. This gives the protein CASSPIILAGFQEQFF.

The DNA for the CDR3 is TGCGCCAGCAGCTCCCAGGGTGTCCATGGCTACACCTTC. This codes for CASSSQGVHGYTF. The chain carries TRBV5-1 and TRBJ1-2; D may be TRBD1 (5 bases). V shed 3 bases and J shed 6 bases, with 12 bases lying between them. Germline CDR1 and CDR2: SGHRS and YFSETQ. The CDR3 runs to 13 residues. Supplemented by reference TRBV5-1 and TRBJ1-2, the full variable domain reads KAGVTQTPRYLIKTRGQQVTLSCSPISGHRSVSWYQQTPGQGLQFLFEYFSETQRNKGNFPGRFSGRQFSNSRSEMNVSTLELGDSALYLCASSSQGVHGYTFGSGTRLTVV.

The chain recombines TRBV5-1 with TRBJ1-2, with no clear D. The germline gives CDR1 SGHRS, CDR2 YFSETQ. The CDR3 is 13 amino acids. V was shortened by 2 bases and J by 4 bases, with 9 bases between the two germline ends. For the CDR3, the DNA is TGCGCCAGCAGCTTAGGAGGATCCTATGGCTACACCTTC. Translating gives CASSLGGSYGYTF.

This chain connects TRBV7-9 to TRBJ2-3; possible D gene TRBD2, 6 bases. Germline loops: CDR1 SEHNR, CDR2 FQNEAQ (reference sequence). The germline V and J ends were trimmed by 4 bases and 2 bases, with 25 bases remaining between them. The CDR3 covers 19 residues. CDR3 sequence (DNA): TGTGCCAGCAGCTCAACGGACGCAGCGCGGGGCCACCCCACAGATACGCAGTATTTT. The encoded protein is CASSSTDAARGHPTDTQYF.

V gene TRBV28 combines with J gene TRBJ2-1; D call uncertain. CDR1 is MDHEN, CDR2 SYDVKM, per germline. CDR3 length: 15 residues. V was shortened by 7 bases and J by 8 bases, with 21 bases between the two germline ends. CDR3 amino acids: CASTTSDWLGHEQFF. The CDR3 region has the DNA TGTGCCAGCACCACCTCTGACTGGCTTGGCCATGAGCAGTTCTTC.